This paragraph covers one TCR beta chain sequence. The data derive from a study of blood T cell repertoires in COVID-19. About the study: COVID-19 samples, acute and convalescent, were from the United States, Italy and Spain.

As processed by the authors: Reference gene primers were amplified, and this amplification served to estimate nucleated cell counts. Some clones are missing from TCRdb's copy, which holds only in-frame ones; the method was immunoSEQ multiplex PCR. V and J calls and clone size are those listed in that table; D and trimming were worked out from the DNA. The table records about 300,000 clones, approximately 89% of them present only once. The V gene end was trimmed by 1 base and the J gene end by 1 base; junction bases not matched to a gene: 7. The germline V gene encodes CDR1 MGHRA and CDR2 YSYEKL. The CDR3 is made up of 17 amino acids.

What was sequenced was PBMCs or T cells enriched from blood (not recorded which). This chain uses TRBV4-1 with TRBJ1-2; 9 bases map to TRBD1. This TCR was sampled from a young woman who had recovered from COVID-19. CDR3 nucleotide sequence: TGCGCCAGCAGCCAAGTTTCTACAGGGGGCCTTAACTATGGCTACACCTTC. It translates to CASSQVSTGGLNYGYTF.